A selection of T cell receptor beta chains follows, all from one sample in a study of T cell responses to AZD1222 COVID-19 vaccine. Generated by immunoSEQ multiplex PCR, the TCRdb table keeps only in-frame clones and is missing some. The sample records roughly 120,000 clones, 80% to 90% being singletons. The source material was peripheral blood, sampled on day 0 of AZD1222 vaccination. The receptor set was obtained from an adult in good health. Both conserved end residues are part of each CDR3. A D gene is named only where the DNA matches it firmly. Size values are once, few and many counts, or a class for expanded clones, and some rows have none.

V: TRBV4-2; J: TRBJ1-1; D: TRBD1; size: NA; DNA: TGTGCCAGCAGCCAAGATCCCGGCAGTACAGGGGCGGGGAACACTGAAGCTTTCTTT; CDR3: CASSQDPGSTGAGNTEAFF
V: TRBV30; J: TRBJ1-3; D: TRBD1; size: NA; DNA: TGTGCCTGGCGGACAGGGGGGGGTGGAAACACCATATATTTT; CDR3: CAWRTGGGGNTIYF
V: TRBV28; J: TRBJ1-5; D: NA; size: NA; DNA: TGTGCCAGCAGTTTTTGGGGCCAGCCCCAGCATTTT; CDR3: CASSFWGQPQHF
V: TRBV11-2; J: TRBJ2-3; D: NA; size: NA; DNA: TGTGCCAGCAGCGATCGTTCCGGGCTCGCAGATACGCAGTATTTT; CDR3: CASSDRSGLADTQYF
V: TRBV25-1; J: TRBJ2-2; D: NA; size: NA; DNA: TGTGCCAGCAGTGAACCTCCCGGTCAGCTGTTTTTT; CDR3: CASSEPPGQLFF
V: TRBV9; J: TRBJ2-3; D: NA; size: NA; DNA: TGTGCCAGCAGCCAAGGGGCTAGCACAGATACGCAGTATTTT; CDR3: CASSQGASTDTQYF
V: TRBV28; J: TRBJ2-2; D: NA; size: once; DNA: TGTGCCAGCAGCCATGGGACTTCCTCGTCGGAGCTGTTTTTT; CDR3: CASSHGTSSSELFF
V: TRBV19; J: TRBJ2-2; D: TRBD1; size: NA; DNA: TGTGCCAGTAGTCAACCGGGACAGGGTCGCACCGGGGAGCTGTTTTTT; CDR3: CASSQPGQGRTGELFF
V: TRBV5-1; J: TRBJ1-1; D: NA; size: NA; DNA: TGCGCCAGCAGCCGGACAGTTGAGAACACTGAAGCTTTCTTT; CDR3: CASSRTVENTEAFF
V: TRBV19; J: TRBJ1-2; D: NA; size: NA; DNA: TGTGCCAGTAGTATTCTTTTGGTCGGGACTGGCTACACCTTC; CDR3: CASSILLVGTGYTF
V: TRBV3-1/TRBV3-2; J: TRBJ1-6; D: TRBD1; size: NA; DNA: TGTGCCAGCAGCGAAGGCCCGGGACAGGATAATTCACCCCTCCACTTT; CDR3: CASSEGPGQDNSPLHF
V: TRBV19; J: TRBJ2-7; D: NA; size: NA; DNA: TGTGCCAGTAGTAATCTAGCAGGGGACTACGAGCAGTACTTC; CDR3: CASSNLAGDYEQYF
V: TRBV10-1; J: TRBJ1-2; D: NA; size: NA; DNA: TGCGCCAGCAGTGCCCTCCCGGGACTCCAGGGGGGCTACACCTTC; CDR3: CASSALPGLQGGYTF
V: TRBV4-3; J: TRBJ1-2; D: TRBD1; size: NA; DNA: TGCGCCAGCAGCCTTCAAAGGGGGGCAGGGGGCGCGAATGGCTACACCTTC; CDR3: CASSLQRGAGGANGYTF
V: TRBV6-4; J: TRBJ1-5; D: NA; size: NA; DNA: TGTGCCAGCAGTGCCAGGGCCAATCAGCCCCAGCATTTT; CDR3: CASSARANQPQHF
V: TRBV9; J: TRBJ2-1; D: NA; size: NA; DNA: TGTGCCAGCAGCGCCCCGCGGGCCTTGGGGAACAATGAGCAGTTCTTC; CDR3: CASSAPRALGNNEQFF
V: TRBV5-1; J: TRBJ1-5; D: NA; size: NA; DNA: TGCGCCAGCAGCTTGGAGGGAAGTAGCAATCAGCCCCAGCATTTT; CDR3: CASSLEGSSNQPQHF
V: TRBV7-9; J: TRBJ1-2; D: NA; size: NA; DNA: TGTGCCAGTCTCTGGGAGGGCGACTATGGCTACACCTTC; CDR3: CASLWEGDYGYTF
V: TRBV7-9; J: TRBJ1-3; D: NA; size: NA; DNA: TGTGCCAGCAGCCTGGGAAACACCATATATTTT; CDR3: CASSLGNTIYF
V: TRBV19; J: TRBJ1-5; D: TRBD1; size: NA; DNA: TGTGCCAGTAGTGGGCTCCGGGACAGGGGGCAACAGCCCCAGCATTTT; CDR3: CASSGLRDRGQQPQHF
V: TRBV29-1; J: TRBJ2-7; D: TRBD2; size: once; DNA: TGCAGCGTTGAGCGGGAGGGCCTAAAGGGAGAGCAGTACTTC; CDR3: CSVEREGLKGEQYF
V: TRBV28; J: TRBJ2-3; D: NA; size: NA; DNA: TGTGCCAGCAGCACCCTTAGATACACAGATACGCAGTATTTT; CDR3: CASSTLRYTDTQYF
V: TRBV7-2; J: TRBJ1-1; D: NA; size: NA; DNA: TGTGCCAGCAGTCGGGGGAGGCCAAGCACTGAAGCTTTCTTT; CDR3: CASSRGRPSTEAFF
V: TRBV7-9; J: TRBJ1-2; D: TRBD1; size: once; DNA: TGTGCCAGCAGTCTTACAGGGGGCTCTAGGCGCTACACCTTC; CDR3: CASSLTGGSRRYTF
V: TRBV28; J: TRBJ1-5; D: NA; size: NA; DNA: TGTGCCAGCATACCGGACTCGGGGACACAGCCCCAGCATTTT; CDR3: CASIPDSGTQPQHF
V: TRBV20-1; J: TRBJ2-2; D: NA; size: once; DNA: TGCAGTGCTAGTAAACAGAACACCGGGGAGCTGTTTTTT; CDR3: CSASKQNTGELFF
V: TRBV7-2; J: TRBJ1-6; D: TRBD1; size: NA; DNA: TGTGCCAGCACCAGAGGACAGGGGGCACGTTCACCCCTCCACTTT; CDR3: CASTRGQGARSPLHF
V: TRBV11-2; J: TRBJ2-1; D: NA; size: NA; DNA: TGTGCCAGCGGTAACTACAATGAGCAGTTCTTC; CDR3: CASGNYNEQFF
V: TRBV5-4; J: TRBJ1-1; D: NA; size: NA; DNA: TGTGCCAGCAGCTTGTCGAATGGGGGACCTGAAGCTTTCTTT; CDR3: CASSLSNGGPEAFF
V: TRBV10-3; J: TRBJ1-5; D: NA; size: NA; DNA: TGTGCCATCAGTGAATTGGGGGTGGAAAGCAATCAGCCCCAGCATTTT; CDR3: CAISELGVESNQPQHF
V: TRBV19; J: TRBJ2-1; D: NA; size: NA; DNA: TGTGCCAGTACCCCCACTGGGGGCAATGAGCAGTTCTTC; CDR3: CASTPTGGNEQFF
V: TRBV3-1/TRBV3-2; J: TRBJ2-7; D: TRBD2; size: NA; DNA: TGTGCCAGCAGCCAGCCGGGACTAGCGGGGGGCCTTAAGGGCGAGCAGTACTTC; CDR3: CASSQPGLAGGLKGEQYF
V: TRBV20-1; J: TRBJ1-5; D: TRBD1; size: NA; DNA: TGCAGTGCTAGTCCCGCACAGGGGGCCGGATGGGAGCCCCAGCATTTT; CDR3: CSASPAQGAGWEPQHF
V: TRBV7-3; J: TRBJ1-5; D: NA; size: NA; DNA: TGTGCCAGCAGCTCACTCCCGGGTAGGCCCTATAGCAATCAGCCCCAGCATTTT; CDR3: CASSSLPGRPYSNQPQHF
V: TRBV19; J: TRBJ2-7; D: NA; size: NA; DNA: TGTGCCAGTAGTACCGGGACTGCAATGGTTAGCTCCTACGAGCAGTACTTC; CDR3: CASSTGTAMVSSYEQYF